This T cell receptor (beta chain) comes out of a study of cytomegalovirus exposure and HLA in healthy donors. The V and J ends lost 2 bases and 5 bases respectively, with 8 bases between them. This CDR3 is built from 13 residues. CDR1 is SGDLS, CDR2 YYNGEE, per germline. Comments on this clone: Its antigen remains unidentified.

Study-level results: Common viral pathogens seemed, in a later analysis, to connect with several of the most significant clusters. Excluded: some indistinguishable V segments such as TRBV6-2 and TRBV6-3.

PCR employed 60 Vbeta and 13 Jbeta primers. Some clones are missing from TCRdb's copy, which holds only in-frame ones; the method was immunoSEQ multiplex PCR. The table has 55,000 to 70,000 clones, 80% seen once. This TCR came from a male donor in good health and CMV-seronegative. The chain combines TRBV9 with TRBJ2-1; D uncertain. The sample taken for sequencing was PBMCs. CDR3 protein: CASSVYSNNEQFF. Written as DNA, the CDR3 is TGTGCCAGCAGCGTGTACTCGAACAATGAGCAGTTCTTC.